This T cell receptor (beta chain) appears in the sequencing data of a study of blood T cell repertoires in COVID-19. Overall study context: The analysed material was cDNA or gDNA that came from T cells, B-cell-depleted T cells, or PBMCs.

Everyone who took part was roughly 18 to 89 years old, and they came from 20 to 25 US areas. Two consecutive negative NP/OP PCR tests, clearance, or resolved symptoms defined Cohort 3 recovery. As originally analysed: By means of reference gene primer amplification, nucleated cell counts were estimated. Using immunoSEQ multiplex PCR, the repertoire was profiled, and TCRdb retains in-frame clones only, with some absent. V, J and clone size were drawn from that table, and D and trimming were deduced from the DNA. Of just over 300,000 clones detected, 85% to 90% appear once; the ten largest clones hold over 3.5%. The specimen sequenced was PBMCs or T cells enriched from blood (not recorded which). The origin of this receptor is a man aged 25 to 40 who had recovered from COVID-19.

For the CDR3, the DNA is TGCGCCAGCAGCTTGGGACTAGCGGGTCTTGTCTGGGGTTACGAGCAGTACTTC. As protein: CASSLGLAGLVWGYEQYF. The chain uses TRBV5-1 and TRBJ2-7; 10 bases match TRBD2. The V gene end was trimmed by 0 bases and the J gene end by 4 bases; junction bases not matched to a gene: 13. The CDR3 is made up of 18 amino acids. Looked up from germline, CDR1 is SGHRS and CDR2 is YFSETQ.